This T cell receptor (beta chain) was sequenced during a study of identical twins. TCRdb re-analysed the 5' RACE reads in MiXCR, keeping a single row per CDR3 protein. The sample carries 550,000 to 800,000 distinct CDR3 sequences, about 7.6% recorded once. Germline CDR1 is SGHDT and CDR2 is YYEEEE. Trimming at V came to 0 bases and at J to 2 bases, leaving 8 bases not matched to a gene. The length of the CDR3 is 16 residues. The same sample was also studied in work on yellow fever vaccine responses in identical twins. That source reports: In identical twins, vaccine T cell responses appeared partly shared and partly individual.

This TCR derives from a woman between 18 and 29 years old in good health. The chain has TRBV5-6 and TRBJ2-7, with 7 nucleotides matching TRBD2. Sequencing input: PBMCs. The CDR3 DNA reads TGTGCCAGCAGCTTGGCCGGGCGGGAGCCTACCTACGAGCAGTACTTC. Amino acid sequence: CASSLAGREPTYEQYF.